Listed below are T cell receptor beta chains from one sample, sequenced in a study of blood T cell repertoires in COVID-19. The data were produced by immunoSEQ multiplex PCR, yet TCRdb's version contains in-frame clones alone and is incomplete. The repertoire consists of about 58,000 clones, with approximately 77% occurring once and the leading ten covering 25% to 40%. Sequenced input: peripheral blood. Receptors were obtained from a human donor in a cohort sampled during active COVID-19. The CDR3 runs from the conserved cysteine through the conserved F or W. The D gene is left open where the match is weak. Size values are once, few and many counts, or a class for expanded clones, and some rows have none.

>TRBJ2-7|-|-|TRBV6-6
TGTGCCAGCAGTTACTCGGCGGTAGGCGAGCAGTACTTC
CASSYSAVGEQYF
>TRBJ2-3|-|TRBD2|TRBV11-2
TGTGCCAGCAGCCCATTAGCGGGAGTGGGGTATACGCAGTATTTT
CASSPLAGVGYTQYF
>TRBJ2-1|-|-|TRBV28
TGTGCCAGCAGTTCTTCTGGAGTCAGCTCCTACAATGAGCAGTTCTTC
CASSSSGVSSYNEQFF
>TRBJ2-2|-|TRBD1|TRBV11-2
TGTGCCAGCAGCTATGGACAGGCAAGCACCGGGGAGCTGTTTTTT
CASSYGQASTGELFF
>TRBJ2-5|few|-|TRBV5-1
TGCGCCAGCAGCTTAACCGGGACAAACCTAAGGGAGACCCAGTACTTC
CASSLTGTNLRETQYF
>TRBJ2-7|-|TRBD1|TRBV27
TGTGCCAGCAGTTTTGGCCGGCCAGGGGGTACCTACGAGCAGTACTTC
CASSFGRPGGTYEQYF
>TRBJ1-5|many|TRBD1|TRBV9
TGTGCCAGCACCGAAGGAGGGACAGGGGACCAGCCCCAGCATTTT
CASTEGGTGDQPQHF
>TRBJ2-3|-|TRBD2|TRBV7-2
TGTGCCAGCAGCCGTTCGACTAGCGGGGGGCTGTCAGATACGCAGTATTTT
CASSRSTSGGLSDTQYF
>TRBJ2-7|-|-|TRBV29-1
TGCAGCGTTAGCGGAAGCTCCTACGAGCAGTACTTC
CSVSGSSYEQYF
>TRBJ1-1|-|-|TRBV5-1
TGCGCCAGCAGCTTCCGGGAGGACACTGAAGCTTTCTTT
CASSFREDTEAFF
>TRBJ2-2|once|TRBD1|TRBV5-1
TGCGCCAGCGGGCAACAGGGGACCGGGGAGCTGTTTTTT
CASGQQGTGELFF
>TRBJ1-5|-|TRBD1|TRBV6-5
TGTGCCAGCAGTTCAACAGGGGAAAGGCAGCCCCAGCATTTT
CASSSTGERQPQHF
>TRBJ2-7|once|TRBD2|TRBV28
TGTGCCAGCAGTTTATCAGCTGTCCTACTAGCGGGGGCCTACGAGCAGTACTTC
CASSLSAVLLAGAYEQYF
>TRBJ1-6|-|TRBD1|TRBV3-1/TRBV3-2
TGTGCCAGCAGTCGTGGGACAGACAATTCACCCCTCCACTTT
CASSRGTDNSPLHF
>TRBJ1-1|-|TRBD1|TRBV19
TGTGCCAGTAGTAACCCCTGGACAGGACGTGGGACTGAAGCTTTCTTT
CASSNPWTGRGTEAFF
>TRBJ2-7|few|TRBD1|TRBV7-8
TGTGCCAGCAGCGGCCAGGGGGCCTCCTACGAGCAGTACTTC
CASSGQGASYEQYF
>TRBJ2-7|-|TRBD2|TRBV5-1
TGCGCCAGCAGCTACTCGGGACTAGCGGGAGCGGGGGACGAGCAGTACTTC
CASSYSGLAGAGDEQYF
>TRBJ2-3|-|-|TRBV19
TGTGCCAGTAGCGACAGGTTCACAGATACGCAGTATTTT
CASSDRFTDTQYF
>TRBJ1-1|-|TRBD1|TRBV13
TGTGCCAGCAGCTCCCGGGACAGGGCGAACACTGAAGCTTTCTTT
CASSSRDRANTEAFF
>TRBJ1-5|-|-|TRBV27
TGTGCCAGCAGCCTAGAGGGAGTTGGCAATCAGCCCCAGCATTTT
CASSLEGVGNQPQHF
>TRBJ2-1|once|-|TRBV3-1/TRBV3-2
TGTGCCAGCAGCCAATACCAGGGCTACAATGAGCAGTTCTTC
CASSQYQGYNEQFF
>TRBJ2-4|once|TRBD1|TRBV4-1
TGCGCCAGCAGCCACAGGACAGGGGGTGGGGAGATTCAGTACTTC
CASSHRTGGGEIQYF
>TRBJ1-1|once|-|TRBV18
TGTGCCAGCTCACCAGGCCTGACTGAAGCTTTCTTT
CASSPGLTEAFF
>TRBJ2-7|few|-|TRBV29-1
TGCAGCGTTGTAATTCTCCCCTCCTACGAGCAGTACTTC
CSVVILPSYEQYF
>TRBJ2-3|once|-|TRBV6-7
TGTGCCAGCAGTTACCCGGACTGGCCCATCACAGATACGCAGTATTTT
CASSYPDWPITDTQYF
>TRBJ1-4|-|-|TRBV4-1
TGCGCCAGCAGCCAAGATACAAACGTTGGTGAAAAACTGTTTTTT
CASSQDTNVGEKLFF
>TRBJ2-1|few|TRBD1|TRBV5-4
TGTGCCAGCGGACCGGGACAGTCCTACAATGAGCAGTTCTTC
CASGPGQSYNEQFF
>TRBJ1-1|-|-|TRBV19
TGTGCCAGTAGTATGATGAGGGACACTGAAGCTTTCTTT
CASSMMRDTEAFF
>TRBJ1-5|-|-|TRBV6-5
TGTGCCAGCAGTTACTCGTTAGGGGGCAATCAGCCCCAGCATTTT
CASSYSLGGNQPQHF
>TRBJ1-5|-|TRBD1|TRBV28
TGTGCCAGCAGGGCCGGGACAGAGCATCAGCCCCAGCATTTT
CASRAGTEHQPQHF
>TRBJ1-6|-|-|TRBV5-8
TGTGCCAGCAGCCTACTAAATTCACCCCTCCACTTT
CASSLLNSPLHF
>TRBJ2-5|-|TRBD1|TRBV29-1
TGCAGCGTGCCCGGGACAGGGGACGGGGAGACCCAGTACTTC
CSVPGTGDGETQYF
>TRBJ2-7|once|TRBD1|TRBV9
TGTGCCAGCAGCGTAGGGCAGGGGGCCTCCTACGAGCAGTACTTC
CASSVGQGASYEQYF
>TRBJ1-6|-|TRBD1|TRBV28
TGTGCCAGCACCGCCCGCCGGGACAGGGAATCACCCCTCCACTTT
CASTARRDRESPLHF
>TRBJ2-7|-|-|TRBV7-9
TGTGCCAGCAGCCTGGAGAGCTCCTACGAGCAGTACTTC
CASSLESSYEQYF
>TRBJ2-7|-|TRBD1|TRBV9
TGTGCCAGCAGCGGAGGGACAGGGAACTACGAGCAGTACTTC
CASSGGTGNYEQYF
>TRBJ1-2|-|-|TRBV5-4
TGTGCCAGCAGGGGGCGCCCCGCTGATGGCTACACCTTC
CASRGRPADGYTF
>TRBJ1-6|-|TRBD1|TRBV5-8
TGTGCCAGCAGCTACGAACAGGGGATCGGTAATTCACCCCTCCACTTT
CASSYEQGIGNSPLHF
>TRBJ1-2|-|-|TRBV29-1
TGCAGCGTTTCCGACGGAGGGGTACGTGGCTACACCTTC
CSVSDGGVRGYTF
>TRBJ1-1|-|TRBD1|TRBV19
TGTGCCAGTATCCCCTCACTATTGACAGGGGCGACAAAAGCTTTCTTT
CASIPSLLTGATKAFF
>TRBJ2-5|-|TRBD2|TRBV2
TGTGCCAGCAGTGAAGGGAGGATAGCGGGAGACCAAGAGACCCAGTACTTC
CASSEGRIAGDQETQYF
>TRBJ2-1|-|-|TRBV10-3
TGTGCCATCTTACGGGGCAATGAGCAGTTCTTC
CAILRGNEQFF
>TRBJ2-3|-|TRBD2|TRBV5-5
TGTGCCAGCAGCTTCCTTGGACTAGCGGGGGGGCTCACAGATACGCAGTATTTT
CASSFLGLAGGLTDTQYF
>TRBJ2-7|few|TRBD1|TRBV4-3
TGCGCCAGCAGCCGCGCGGGGACAGGGGCGAGCGAGCAGTACTTC
CASSRAGTGASEQYF
>TRBJ2-7|hyperexpanded|-|TRBV27
TGTGCCAGCAGTTTGGCGCAGGCATACGAGCAGTACTTC
CASSLAQAYEQYF
>TRBJ2-2|-|-|TRBV12-3/TRBV12-4
TGTGCCAGCAGTTTTAGCGGGGAGCTGTTTTTT
CASSFSGELFF
>TRBJ2-2|once|-|TRBV27
TGTGCCAGCAGTTTATCGTCACAGGTCAACACCGGGGAGCTGTTTTTT
CASSLSSQVNTGELFF
>TRBJ1-2|-|TRBD1|TRBV5-1
TGCGCCAGCAGCTCCTCGCCTTCCGGGACAGGGGACGGTGGCTACACCTTC
CASSSSPSGTGDGGYTF
>TRBJ1-4|few|-|TRBV13
TGTGCCAGCAGACGGGGTAATGAAAAACTGTTTTTT
CASRRGNEKLFF
>TRBJ1-1|few|-|TRBV12-3/TRBV12-4
TGTGCCAGCAGTGGGGAGGCCACTGAAGCTTTCTTT
CASSGEATEAFF
>TRBJ1-2|few|TRBD1|TRBV7-2
TGTGCCAGCAGCGAAAGGACAGGGAATGGCTACACCTTC
CASSERTGNGYTF
>TRBJ1-5|-|TRBD1|TRBV3-1/TRBV3-2
TGTGCCAGTCAACAGGGGAATCAGCCCCAGCATTTT
CASQQGNQPQHF
>TRBJ1-5|-|TRBD1|TRBV19
TGTGCCAGTAGACCGCGCGCCGACAGGGAAATCAATCAGCCCCAGCATTTT
CASRPRADREINQPQHF